This TCR beta chain was captured by sequencing in a study of shared clonotypes between healthy human individuals (dated by TCRdb to the early 2020s). Looking at the study overall: The cohort comprised a couple of women and a few men aged 18 to 49 years. Per donor, three plates each were used for CD4 naive and CD4 memory, two for CD8 naive, and one for CD8 memory. To estimate repertoire size and how much clonotype sharing occurs between individuals, the study deeply sequenced the blood TCR repertoires of roughly 5 healthy adults. To increase sequencing depth and limit assay-specific biases, TCR repertoire library preparation and sequencing were carried out by different laboratories using diverse techniques. Between about 0.94 and 10 billion PBMCs per donor were obtained by leukapheresis. Study-level results and caveats: Incomplete sequencing was indicated by rarefaction of sorted-subset datasets, despite the large sequencing depth. Higher generation probabilities were observed for clonotypes shared by all four sorted-subset donors than for non-shared clonotypes. Sampling was limited to blood, and TCR repertoires in tissue likely differ from TCR repertoires in blood. Pairwise subsampling led to the expectation that sequencing depth would affect the degree of clonotype sharing among donors. Estimated clonotype richness was generally larger for naive than for memory subsets. Because the study included only a small number of donors, the genetic and exposure-history diversity represented was limited. Across four donors, approximately 5% of naive CD4, 3% to 4% of naive CD8, 2.3% of memory CD4, and about 0.44% of memory CD8 clonotypes were shared.

Using the deep immunoSEQ assay, TCR CDR3 regions were amplified from genomic DNA by multiplex PCR. For each cell subset, the extracted genomic DNA was distributed evenly across all wells of several immunoSEQ 96-well plates, and each plate served as one replicate. For sorted subsets, approximately 190 ng genomic DNA, equal to about 30,000 T cell genomes, was loaded into each replicate PCR. Purified libraries were measured with a Qubit 3.0 fluorometer, size-checked on a Bioanalyzer 2100, and measured again with the KAPA Library Quantification kit. Every immunoSEQ 96-well plate was sequenced on a separate single-read 150-cycle Illumina NextSeq 550 flow cell. Regarding the original processing steps: Because only junctional sequences without quality scores were contained in the immunoSEQ output, filtering matching that applied to full-length reads could not be performed. To assign V/J genes and CDR3, sequences were annotated against IMGT germline references using PyIR, a Python wrapper for IgBLAST v1.9. Reads were removed for weak V/J assignments (E-value above 1e-6), missing CDR3, stop codons, out-of-frame junctions, or ambiguous translated residues. V3J clonotypes were defined as sequences sharing an identical inferred V gene, J gene, and CDR3 amino acid sequence. Percentage overlap between repertoires was calculated by dividing the number of shared unique clonotypes by the size of the smaller repertoire. Richness of each repertoire was evaluated using RTK rarefaction, the Chao1 estimator, and Recon v2.1 estimates of unobserved clonotypes. OLGA was used to compute generation probabilities for all TCRbeta clonotypes that the gDNA method yielded from a few donors. Entries here come from immuneACCESS through TCRdb and include only in-frame sequences with V and J called. Some clones fail to appear in such tables; in the studies checked, an unresolved V gene covers under half of the shortfall, and the cause of the remainder is unknown. D and trimming were read from the DNA, whereas the V and J calls and clone size are those reported in that table. The sample yields about 2.4 million clones; roughly 93% were counted once. The ten largest clones represent around 0.37% of the sample.

As to this clone: Its antigen specificity is not known. Base qualities are not recorded, but no much larger clone differs from it by a single base.

Donors were healthy HIV-negative adults with no recently reported acute infections or vaccinations. Only Caucasian adults living in Nashville, Tennessee, USA were represented among the donors. Magnetic negative selection was used to enrich CD4+ T cells, after which naive cells were positively selected on CD45RA and the negative fraction became the memory subset. Blood was obtained by leukapheresis, after which PBMCs were separated by Ficoll-Histopaque density gradient centrifugation and cryopreserved in liquid nitrogen vapor phase. Purity and quantity of every magnetically sorted T cell population were checked by analytical flow cytometry. Genomic DNA was isolated from each sorted fraction and quantified by UV absorbance on a Nanodrop 2000c. For this chain, trimming is 8 bases at the V end and 1 base at the J end, and the number of junction bases without a gene match is 7. Taken from the germline V gene, the CDR1 and CDR2 loops are SQVTM and ANQGSEA. The CDR3, cysteine through phenylalanine, is 13 amino acids long. The only DNA kept is the CDR3, 39 bases in frame from the first base.

Sequencing was carried out using naive CD4+ T cells from PBMCs. This sample's cell subset or site label indicates: CD45RA+ positively selected. The V and J genes are TRBV29-1 and TRBJ1-1, with TRBD1 matching 7 junction bases. This sequence was found in a man aged 18 to 29 in good health. Some clones in this sample may be carry-over from other donors' samples. CDR3 protein: CSLTGQKNTEAFF. The DNA sequence is TGCAGCTTGACGGGACAGAAGAACACTGAAGCTTTCTTT.